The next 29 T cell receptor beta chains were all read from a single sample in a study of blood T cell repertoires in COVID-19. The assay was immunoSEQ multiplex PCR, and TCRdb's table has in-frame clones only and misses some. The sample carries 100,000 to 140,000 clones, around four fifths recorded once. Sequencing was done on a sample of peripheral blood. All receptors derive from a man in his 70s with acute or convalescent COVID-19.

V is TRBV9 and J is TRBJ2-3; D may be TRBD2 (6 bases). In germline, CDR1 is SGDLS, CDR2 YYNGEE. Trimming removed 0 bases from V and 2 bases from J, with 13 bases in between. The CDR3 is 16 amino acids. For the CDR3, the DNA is TGTGCCAGCAGCGTAGCTGGCAGGCGGGACACAGATACGCAGTATTTT. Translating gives CASSVAGRRDTDTQYF. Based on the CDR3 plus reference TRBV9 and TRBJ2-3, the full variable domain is DSGVTQTPKHLITATGQRVTLRCSPRSGDLSVYWYQQSLDQGLQFLIQYYNGEERAKGNILERFSAQQFPDLHSELNLSSLELGDSALYFCASSVAGRRDTDTQYFGPGTRLTVL.

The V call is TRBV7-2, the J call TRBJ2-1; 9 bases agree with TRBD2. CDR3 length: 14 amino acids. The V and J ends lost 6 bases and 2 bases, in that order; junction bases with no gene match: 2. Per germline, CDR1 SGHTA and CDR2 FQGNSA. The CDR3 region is CASSAGGTYNEQFF. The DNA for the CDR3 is TGTGCCAGCAGTGCGGGGGGGACCTACAATGAGCAGTTCTTC.

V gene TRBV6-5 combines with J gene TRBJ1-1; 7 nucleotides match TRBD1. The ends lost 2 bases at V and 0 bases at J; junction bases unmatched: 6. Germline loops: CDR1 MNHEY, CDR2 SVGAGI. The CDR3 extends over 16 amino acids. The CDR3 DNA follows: TGTGCCAGCAGTTACGCAGGGGGACTCATGAACACTGAAGCTTTCTTT. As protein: CASSYAGGLMNTEAFF.

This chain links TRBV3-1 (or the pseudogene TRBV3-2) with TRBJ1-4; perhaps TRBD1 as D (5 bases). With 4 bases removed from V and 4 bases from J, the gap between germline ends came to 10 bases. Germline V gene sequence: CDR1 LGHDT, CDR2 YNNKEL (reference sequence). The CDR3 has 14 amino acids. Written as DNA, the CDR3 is TGTGCCAGCAGCCTTAGACAGAGTAATGAAAAACTGTTTTTT. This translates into CASSLRQSNEKLFF.

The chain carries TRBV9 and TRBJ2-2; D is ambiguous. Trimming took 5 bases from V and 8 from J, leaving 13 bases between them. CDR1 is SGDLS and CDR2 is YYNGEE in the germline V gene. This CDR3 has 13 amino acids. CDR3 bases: TGTGCCAGCAGTCAGACTTCTGTGGGGGAGCTGTTTTTT. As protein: CASSQTSVGELFF.

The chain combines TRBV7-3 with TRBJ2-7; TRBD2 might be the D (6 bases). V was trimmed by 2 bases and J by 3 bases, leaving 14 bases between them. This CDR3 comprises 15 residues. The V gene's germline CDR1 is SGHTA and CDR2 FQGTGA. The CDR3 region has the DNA TGTGCCAGCAGCTTATTTTCGGGAGCCGGCTACGAGCAGTACTTC. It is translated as CASSLFSGAGYEQYF.

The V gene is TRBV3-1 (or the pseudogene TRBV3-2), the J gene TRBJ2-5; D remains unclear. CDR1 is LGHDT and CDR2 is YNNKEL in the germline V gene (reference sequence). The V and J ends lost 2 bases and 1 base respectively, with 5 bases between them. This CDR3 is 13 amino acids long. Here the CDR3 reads CASSQLLQETQYF. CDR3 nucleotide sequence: TGTGCCAGCAGCCAACTTCTCCAAGAGACCCAGTACTTC.

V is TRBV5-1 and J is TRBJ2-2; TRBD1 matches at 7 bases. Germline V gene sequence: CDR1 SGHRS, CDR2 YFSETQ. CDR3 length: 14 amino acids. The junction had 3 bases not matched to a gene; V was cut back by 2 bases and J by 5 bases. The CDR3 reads CASSLDRDTGELFF. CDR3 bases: TGCGCCAGCAGCTTAGACAGGGATACCGGGGAGCTGTTTTTT.

DNA for the CDR3: TGTGCCAGCAGCCCTAAGGACACCACAGATACGCAGTATTTT. Translating it yields CASSPKDTTDTQYF. The rearrangement links TRBV5-4 to TRBJ2-3, with a possible D match to TRBD1 (5 bases). This CDR3 is 14 amino acids long. From germline, CDR1 is SGHNT and CDR2 YYREEE (reference sequence). Trimming left V 4 bases short and J 2 bases short, with 11 bases between.

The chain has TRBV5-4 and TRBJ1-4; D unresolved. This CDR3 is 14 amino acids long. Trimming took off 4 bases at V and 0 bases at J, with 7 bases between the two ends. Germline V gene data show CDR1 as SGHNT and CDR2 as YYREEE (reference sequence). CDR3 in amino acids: CASSQDATNEKLFF. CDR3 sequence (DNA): TGTGCCAGCAGCCAGGATGCAACTAATGAAAAACTGTTTTTT.

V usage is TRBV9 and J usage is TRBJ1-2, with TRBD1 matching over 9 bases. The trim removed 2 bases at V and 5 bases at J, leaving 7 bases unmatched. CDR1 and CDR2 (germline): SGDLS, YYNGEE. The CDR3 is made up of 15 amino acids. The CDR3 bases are TGTGCCAGCAGCGTCAAGACAGGGGGATCGTATGGCTACACCTTC. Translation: CASSVKTGGSYGYTF. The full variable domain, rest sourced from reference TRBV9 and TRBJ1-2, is DSGVTQTPKHLITATGQRVTLRCSPRSGDLSVYWYQQSLDQGLQFLIQYYNGEERAKGNILERFSAQQFPDLHSELNLSSLELGDSALYFCASSVKTGGSYGYTFGSGTRLTVV.

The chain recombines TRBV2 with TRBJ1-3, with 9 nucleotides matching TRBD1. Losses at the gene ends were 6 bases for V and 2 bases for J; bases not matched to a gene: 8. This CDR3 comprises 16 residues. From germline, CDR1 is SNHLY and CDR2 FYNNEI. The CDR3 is CASRPGQGMAGNTIYF. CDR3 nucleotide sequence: TGTGCCAGCAGGCCCGGACAGGGGATGGCTGGAAACACCATATATTTT.

As DNA, the CDR3 is TGTGCCAGCAGTGAACTGGACAGGGCGGGCGGGGAGCTGTTTTTT. This encodes CASSELDRAGGELFF. The J gene is TRBJ2-2, the V gene TRBV6-1, with 8 bases lining up with TRBD1. Germline CDR1 MNHNS, CDR2 SASEGT. The CDR3 sequence is 15 residues long. V dropped 2 bases and J dropped 7; count of bases not matched to a gene: 6.

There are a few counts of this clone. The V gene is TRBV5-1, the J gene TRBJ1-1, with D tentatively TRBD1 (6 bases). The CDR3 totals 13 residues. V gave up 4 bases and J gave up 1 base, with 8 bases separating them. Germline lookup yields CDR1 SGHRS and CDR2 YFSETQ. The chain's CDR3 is CASSGGQNTEAFF. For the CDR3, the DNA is TGCGCCAGCAGCGGGGGACAGAACACTGAAGCTTTCTTT.

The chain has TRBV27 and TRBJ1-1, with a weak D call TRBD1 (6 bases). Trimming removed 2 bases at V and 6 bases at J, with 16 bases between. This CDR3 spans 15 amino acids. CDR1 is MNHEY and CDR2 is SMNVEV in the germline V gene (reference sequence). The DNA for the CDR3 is TGTGCCAGCAGTTTAGATTTAAGGGGGTCTTCTGAAGCTTTCTTT. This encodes CASSLDLRGSSEAFF.

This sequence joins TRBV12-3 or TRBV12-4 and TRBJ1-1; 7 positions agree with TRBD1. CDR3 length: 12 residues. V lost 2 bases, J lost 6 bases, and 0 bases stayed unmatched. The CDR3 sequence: CASSLTGAEAFF. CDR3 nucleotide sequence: TGTGCCAGCAGTTTAACAGGGGCTGAAGCTTTCTTT.

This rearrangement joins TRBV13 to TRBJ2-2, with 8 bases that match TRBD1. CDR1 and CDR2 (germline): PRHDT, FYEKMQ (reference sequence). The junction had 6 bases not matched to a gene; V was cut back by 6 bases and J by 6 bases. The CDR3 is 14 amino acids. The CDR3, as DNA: TGTGCCAGCAGATCGACAGGGGTGGCCGGGGAGCTGTTTTTT. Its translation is CASRSTGVAGELFF. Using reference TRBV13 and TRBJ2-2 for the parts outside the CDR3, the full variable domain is AAGVIQSPRHLIKEKRETATLKCYPIPRHDTVYWYQQGPGQDPQFLISFYEKMQSDKGSIPDRFSAQQFSDYHSELNMSSLELGDSALYFCASRSTGVAGELFFGEGSRLTVL.

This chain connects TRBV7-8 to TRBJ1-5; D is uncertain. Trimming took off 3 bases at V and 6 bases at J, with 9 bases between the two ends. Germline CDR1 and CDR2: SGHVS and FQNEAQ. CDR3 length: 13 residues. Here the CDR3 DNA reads TGTGCCAGCAGCTTCCGGGAAACTCAGCCCCAGCATTTT. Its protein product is CASSFRETQPQHF.

The DNA for the CDR3 is TGTGCCAGCAGTTTCCCGATCCTTCAGGGGGGCTATCAGCCCCAGCATTTT. Translating gives CASSFPILQGGYQPQHF. The J gene is TRBJ1-5, the V gene TRBV27; 7 nucleotides agree with TRBD1. The germline V gene encodes CDR1 MNHEY and CDR2 SMNVEV (reference sequence). With 3 bases clipped from V and 5 bases from J, the junction kept 13 bases outside the gene matches. The CDR3 is made up of 17 amino acids.

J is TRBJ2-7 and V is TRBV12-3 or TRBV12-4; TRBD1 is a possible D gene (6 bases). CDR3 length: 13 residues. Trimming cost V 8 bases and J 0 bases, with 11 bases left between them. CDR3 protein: CASATGNSYEQYF. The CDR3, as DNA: TGTGCCAGCGCCACAGGGAACTCCTACGAGCAGTACTTC.

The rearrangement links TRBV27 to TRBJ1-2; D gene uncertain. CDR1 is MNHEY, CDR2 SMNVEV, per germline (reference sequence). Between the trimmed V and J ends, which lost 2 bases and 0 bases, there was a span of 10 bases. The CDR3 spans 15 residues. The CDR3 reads CASSLVPTPNYGYTF. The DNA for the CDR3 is TGTGCCAGCAGTTTAGTACCTACTCCTAACTATGGCTACACCTTC.

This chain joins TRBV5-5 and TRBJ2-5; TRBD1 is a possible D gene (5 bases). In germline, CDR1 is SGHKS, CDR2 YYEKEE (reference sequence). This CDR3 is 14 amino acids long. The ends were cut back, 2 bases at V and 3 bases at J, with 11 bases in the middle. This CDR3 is CASSLVVGEETQYF. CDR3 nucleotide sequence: TGTGCCAGCAGCTTAGTCGTAGGGGAAGAGACCCAGTACTTC.

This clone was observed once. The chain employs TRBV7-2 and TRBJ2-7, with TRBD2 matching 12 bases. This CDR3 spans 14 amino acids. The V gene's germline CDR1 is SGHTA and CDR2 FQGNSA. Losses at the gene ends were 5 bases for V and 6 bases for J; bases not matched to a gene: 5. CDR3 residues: CASSHGLAGTEQYF. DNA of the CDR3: TGTGCCAGCAGCCATGGACTAGCGGGGACCGAGCAGTACTTC.

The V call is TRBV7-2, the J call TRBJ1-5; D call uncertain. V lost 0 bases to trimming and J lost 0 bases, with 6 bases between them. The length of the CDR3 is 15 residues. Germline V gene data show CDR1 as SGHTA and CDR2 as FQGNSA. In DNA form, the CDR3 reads TGTGCCAGCAGCTTAGCTCCTTATAGCAATCAGCCCCAGCATTTT. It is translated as CASSLAPYSNQPQHF.

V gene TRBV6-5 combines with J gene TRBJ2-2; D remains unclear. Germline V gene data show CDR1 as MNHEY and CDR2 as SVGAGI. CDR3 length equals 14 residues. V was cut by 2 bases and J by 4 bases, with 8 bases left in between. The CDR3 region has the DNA TGTGCCAGCAGTTACGAGCTACTCACCGGGGAGCTGTTTTTT. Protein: CASSYELLTGELFF.

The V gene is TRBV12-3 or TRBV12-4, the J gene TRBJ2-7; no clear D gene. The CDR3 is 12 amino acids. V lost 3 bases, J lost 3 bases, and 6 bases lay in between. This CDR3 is CASSFAGYEQYF. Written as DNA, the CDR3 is TGTGCCAGCAGTTTTGCCGGCTACGAGCAGTACTTC.

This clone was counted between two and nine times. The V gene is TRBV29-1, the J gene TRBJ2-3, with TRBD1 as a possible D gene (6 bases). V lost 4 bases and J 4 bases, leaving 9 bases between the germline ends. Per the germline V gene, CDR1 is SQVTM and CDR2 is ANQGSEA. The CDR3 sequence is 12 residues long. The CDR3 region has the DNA TGCAGCGTTGCAACAGGGTCAGATACGCAGTATTTT. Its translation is CSVATGSDTQYF.

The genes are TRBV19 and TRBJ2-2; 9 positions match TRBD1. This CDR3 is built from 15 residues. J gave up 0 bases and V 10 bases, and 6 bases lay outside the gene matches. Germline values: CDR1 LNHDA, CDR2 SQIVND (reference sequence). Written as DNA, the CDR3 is TGTGCCACCAAAACAGGGGGCGCGAACACCGGGGAGCTGTTTTTT. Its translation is CATKTGGANTGELFF.

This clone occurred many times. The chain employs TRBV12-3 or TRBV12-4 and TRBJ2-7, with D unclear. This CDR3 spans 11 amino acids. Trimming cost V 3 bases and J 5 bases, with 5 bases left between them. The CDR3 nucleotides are TGTGCCAGCAGTTTCATAGACGAGCAGTACTTC. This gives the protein CASSFIDEQYF.